The present entry profiles one TCR beta chain with its context. Only in-frame clones appear in the TCRdb table, and some are missing; sequencing was by immunoSEQ multiplex PCR. The table lists about 120,000 clones, around 88% of them singletons, with about a fifth in the top ten. These data come from a study of blood T cell repertoires in COVID-19. Sequenced sample: peripheral blood. This clonotype originated in a human donor with acute or convalescent COVID-19. The donor label of this sample is uncertain.

This CDR3 reads CASTNGQGAFF. CDR3 bases: TGTGCCAGCACCAACGGACAGGGAGCTTTCTTT. V is TRBV6-5 and J is TRBJ1-1; 8 nucleotides line up with TRBD1. The CDR3 runs 11 residues. V shed 7 bases, J shed 10 bases, and the junction held 5 bases outside the gene matches. The germline V gene has CDR1 MNHEY and CDR2 SVGAGI.